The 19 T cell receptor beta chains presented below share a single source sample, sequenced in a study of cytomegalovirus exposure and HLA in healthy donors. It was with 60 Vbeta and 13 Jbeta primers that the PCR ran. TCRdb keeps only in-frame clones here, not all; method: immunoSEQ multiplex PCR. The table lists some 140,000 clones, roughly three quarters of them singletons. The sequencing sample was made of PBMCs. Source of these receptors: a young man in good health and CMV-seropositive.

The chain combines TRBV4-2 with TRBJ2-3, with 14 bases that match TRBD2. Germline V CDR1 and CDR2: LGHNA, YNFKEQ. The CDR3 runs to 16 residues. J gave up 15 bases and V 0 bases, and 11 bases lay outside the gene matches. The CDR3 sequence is CASSQDKGLAGDRKYF. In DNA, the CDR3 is TGTGCCAGCAGCCAAGACAAGGGACTAGCGGGAGATCGGAAATATTTT.

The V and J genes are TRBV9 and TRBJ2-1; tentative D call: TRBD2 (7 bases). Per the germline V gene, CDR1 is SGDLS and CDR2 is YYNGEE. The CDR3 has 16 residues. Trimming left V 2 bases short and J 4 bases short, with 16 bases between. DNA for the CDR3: TGTGCCAGCAGCGTGGGGGGCGGGGGACGATACAATGAGCAGTTCTTC. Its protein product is CASSVGGGGRYNEQFF.

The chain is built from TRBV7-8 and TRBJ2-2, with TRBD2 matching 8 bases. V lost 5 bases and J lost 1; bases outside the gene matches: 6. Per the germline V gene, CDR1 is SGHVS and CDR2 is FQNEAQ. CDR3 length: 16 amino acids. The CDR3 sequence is CASSARLARNTGELFF. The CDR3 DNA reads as TGTGCCAGCAGCGCCCGACTAGCGCGGAACACCGGGGAGCTGTTTTTT. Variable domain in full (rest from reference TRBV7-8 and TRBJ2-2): GAGVSQSPRYKVAKRGQDVALRCDPISGHVSLFWYQQALGQGPEFLTYFQNEAQLDKSGLPSDRFFAERPEGSVSTLKIQRTQQEDSAVYLCASSARLARNTGELFFGEGSRLTVL.

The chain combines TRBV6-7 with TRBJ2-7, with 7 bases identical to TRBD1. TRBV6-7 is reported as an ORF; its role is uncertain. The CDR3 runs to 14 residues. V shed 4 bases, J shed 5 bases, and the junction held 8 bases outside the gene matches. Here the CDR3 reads CASSSMTGNHEQYF. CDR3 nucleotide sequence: TGTGCCAGCAGTTCAATGACAGGGAACCACGAGCAGTACTTC.

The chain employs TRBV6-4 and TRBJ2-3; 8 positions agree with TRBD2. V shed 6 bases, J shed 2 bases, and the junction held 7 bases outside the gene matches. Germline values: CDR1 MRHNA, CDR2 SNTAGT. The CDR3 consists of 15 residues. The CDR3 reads CASSDRGGDTDTQYF. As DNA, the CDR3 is TGTGCCAGCAGCGACCGGGGGGGGGACACAGATACGCAGTATTTT.

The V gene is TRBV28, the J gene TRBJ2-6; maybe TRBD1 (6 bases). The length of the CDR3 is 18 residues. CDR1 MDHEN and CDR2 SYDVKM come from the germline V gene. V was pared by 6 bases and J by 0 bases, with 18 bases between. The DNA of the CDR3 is TGTGCCAGCAGCCCGGCCGGGACATCAAGCTCTGGGGCCAACGTCCTGACTTTC. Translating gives CASSPAGTSSSGANVLTF.

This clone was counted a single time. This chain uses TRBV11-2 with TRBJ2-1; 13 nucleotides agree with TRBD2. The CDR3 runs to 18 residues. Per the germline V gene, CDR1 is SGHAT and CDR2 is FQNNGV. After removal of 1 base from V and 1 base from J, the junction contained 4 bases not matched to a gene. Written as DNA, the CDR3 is TGTGCCAGCAGCTTAGTTGGGACTAGCGGGGTTTCCTACAATGAGCAGTTCTTC. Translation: CASSLVGTSGVSYNEQFF. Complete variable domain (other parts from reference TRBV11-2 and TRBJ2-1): EAGVAQSPRYKIIEKRQSVAFWCNPISGHATLYWYQQILGQGPKLLIQFQNNGVVDDSQLPKDRFSAERLKGVDSTLKIQPAKLEDSAVYLCASSLVGTSGVSYNEQFFGPGTRLTVL.

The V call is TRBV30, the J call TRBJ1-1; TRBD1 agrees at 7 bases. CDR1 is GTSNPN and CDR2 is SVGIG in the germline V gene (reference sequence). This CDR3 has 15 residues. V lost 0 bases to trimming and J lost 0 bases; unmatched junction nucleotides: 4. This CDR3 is CAWSVRQGLNTEAFF. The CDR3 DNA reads TGTGCCTGGAGTGTCAGACAGGGTTTGAACACTGAAGCTTTCTTT.

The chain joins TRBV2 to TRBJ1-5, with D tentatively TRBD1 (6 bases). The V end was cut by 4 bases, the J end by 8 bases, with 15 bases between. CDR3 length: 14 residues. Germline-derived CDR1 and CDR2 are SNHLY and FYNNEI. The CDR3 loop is CASSGDTQGEPQHF. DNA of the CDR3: TGTGCCAGCAGTGGGGACACCCAGGGAGAGCCCCAGCATTTT.

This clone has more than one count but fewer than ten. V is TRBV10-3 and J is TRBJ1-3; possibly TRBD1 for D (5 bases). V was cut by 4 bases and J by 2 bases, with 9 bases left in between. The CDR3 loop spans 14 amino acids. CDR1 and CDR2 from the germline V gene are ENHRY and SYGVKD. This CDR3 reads CAISVGGAGNTIYF. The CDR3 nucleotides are TGTGCCATCAGTGTCGGGGGAGCTGGAAACACCATATATTTT.

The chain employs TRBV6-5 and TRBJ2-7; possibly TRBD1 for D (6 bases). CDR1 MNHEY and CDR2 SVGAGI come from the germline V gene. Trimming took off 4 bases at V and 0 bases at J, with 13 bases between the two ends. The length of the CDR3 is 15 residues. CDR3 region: CASSLQQGNSYEQYF. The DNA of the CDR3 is TGTGCCAGCAGTTTACAACAGGGTAACTCCTACGAGCAGTACTTC.

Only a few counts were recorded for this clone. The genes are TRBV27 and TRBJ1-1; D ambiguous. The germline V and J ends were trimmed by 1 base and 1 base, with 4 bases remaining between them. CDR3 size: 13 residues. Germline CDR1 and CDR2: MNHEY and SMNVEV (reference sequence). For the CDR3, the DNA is TGTGCCAGCAGTTTATACAAGAACACTGAAGCTTTCTTT. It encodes CASSLYKNTEAFF.

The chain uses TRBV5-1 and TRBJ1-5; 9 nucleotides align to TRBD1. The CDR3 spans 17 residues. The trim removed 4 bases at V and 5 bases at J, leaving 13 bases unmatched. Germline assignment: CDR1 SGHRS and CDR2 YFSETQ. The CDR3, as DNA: TGCGCCAGCAGCCCAAGACCTCAGACAGGGGGATATCAGCCCCAGCATTTT. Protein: CASSPRPQTGGYQPQHF.

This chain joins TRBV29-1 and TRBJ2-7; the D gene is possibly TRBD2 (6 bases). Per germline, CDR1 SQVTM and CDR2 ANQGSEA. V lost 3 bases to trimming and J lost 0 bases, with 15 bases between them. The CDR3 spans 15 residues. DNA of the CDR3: TGCAGCGTTGAGACCGTAGCGGACTCCTCCTACGAGCAGTACTTC. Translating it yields CSVETVADSSYEQYF.

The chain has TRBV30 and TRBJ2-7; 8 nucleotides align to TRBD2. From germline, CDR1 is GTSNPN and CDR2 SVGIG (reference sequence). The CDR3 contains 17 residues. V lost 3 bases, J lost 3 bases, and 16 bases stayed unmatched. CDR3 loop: CAWSFSPIAGSYYEQYF. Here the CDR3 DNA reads TGTGCCTGGAGCTTCTCCCCAATAGCGGGGTCGTACTACGAGCAGTACTTC.

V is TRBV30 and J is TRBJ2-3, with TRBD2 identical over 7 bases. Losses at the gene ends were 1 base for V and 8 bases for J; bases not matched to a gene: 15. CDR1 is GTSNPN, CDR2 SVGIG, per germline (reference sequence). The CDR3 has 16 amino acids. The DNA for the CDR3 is TGTGCCTGGAGTGCCCCCCGAAGCGGGGCGGCGGGTACGCAGTATTTT. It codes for CAWSAPRSGAAGTQYF. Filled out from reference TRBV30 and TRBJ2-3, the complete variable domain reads SQTIHQWPATLVQPVGSPLSLECTVEGTSNPNLYWYRQAAGRGLQLLFYSVGIGQISSEVPQNLSASRPQDRQFILSSKKLLLSDSGFYLCAWSAPRSGAAGTQYFGPGTRLTVL.

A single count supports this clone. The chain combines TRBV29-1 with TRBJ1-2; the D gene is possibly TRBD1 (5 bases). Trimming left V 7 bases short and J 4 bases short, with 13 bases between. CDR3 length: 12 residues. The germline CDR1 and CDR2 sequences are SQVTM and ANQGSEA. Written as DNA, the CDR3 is TGCAGCGCGGGACTGGGAGGCTATGGCTACACCTTC. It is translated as CSAGLGGYGYTF.

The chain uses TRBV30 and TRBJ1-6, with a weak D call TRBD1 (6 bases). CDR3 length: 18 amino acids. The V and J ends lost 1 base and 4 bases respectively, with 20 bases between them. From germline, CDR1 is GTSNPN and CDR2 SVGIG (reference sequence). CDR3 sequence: CAWSAMRGFRGYNSPLHF. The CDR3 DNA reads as TGTGCCTGGAGTGCCATGCGGGGGTTCAGGGGATATAATTCACCCCTCCACTTT.

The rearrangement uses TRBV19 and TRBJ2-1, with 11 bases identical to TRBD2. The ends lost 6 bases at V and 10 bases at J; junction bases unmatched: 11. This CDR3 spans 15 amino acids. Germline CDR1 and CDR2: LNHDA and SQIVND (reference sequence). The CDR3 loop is CASSTALAGVKEQFF. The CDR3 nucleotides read TGTGCCAGTAGCACTGCACTAGCGGGAGTAAAGGAGCAGTTCTTC. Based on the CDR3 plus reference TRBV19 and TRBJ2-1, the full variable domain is DGGITQSPKYLFRKEGQNVTLSCEQNLNHDAMYWYRQDPGQGLRLIYYSQIVNDFQKGDIAEGYSVSREKKESFPLTVTSAQKNPTAFYLCASSTALAGVKEQFFGPGTRLTVL.